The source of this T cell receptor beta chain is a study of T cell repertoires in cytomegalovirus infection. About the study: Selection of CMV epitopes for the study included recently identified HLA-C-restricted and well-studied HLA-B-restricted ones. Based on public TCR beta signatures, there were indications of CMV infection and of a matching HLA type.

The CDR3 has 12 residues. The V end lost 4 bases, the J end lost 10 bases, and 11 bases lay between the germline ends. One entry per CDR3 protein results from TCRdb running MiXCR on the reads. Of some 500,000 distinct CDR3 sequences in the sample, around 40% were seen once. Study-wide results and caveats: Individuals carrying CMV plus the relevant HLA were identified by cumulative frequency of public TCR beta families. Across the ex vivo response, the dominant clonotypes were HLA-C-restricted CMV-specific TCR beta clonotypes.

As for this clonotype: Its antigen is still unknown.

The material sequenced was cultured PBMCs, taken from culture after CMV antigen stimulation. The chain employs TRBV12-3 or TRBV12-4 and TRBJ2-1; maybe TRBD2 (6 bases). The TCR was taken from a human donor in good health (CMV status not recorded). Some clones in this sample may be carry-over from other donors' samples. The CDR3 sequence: CASSYERAEQFF. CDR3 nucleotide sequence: TGTGCCAGCAGTTATGAGCGGGCCGAGCAGTTCTTC.